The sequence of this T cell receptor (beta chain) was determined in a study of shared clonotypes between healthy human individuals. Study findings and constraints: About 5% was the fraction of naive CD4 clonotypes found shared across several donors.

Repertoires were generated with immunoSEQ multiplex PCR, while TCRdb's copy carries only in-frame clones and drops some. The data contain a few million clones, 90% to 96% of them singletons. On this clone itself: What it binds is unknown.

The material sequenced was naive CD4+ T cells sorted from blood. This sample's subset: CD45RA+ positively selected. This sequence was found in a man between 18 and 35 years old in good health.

CDR3 sequence reads: CASSSGGGTEAFF. The CDR3 coding sequence is TGTGCCAGCAGCTCAGGGGGCGGCACTGAAGCTTTCTTT. The chain couples TRBV6-5 to TRBJ1-1, with 8 nucleotides matching TRBD1. V lost 6 bases to trimming and J lost 4 bases; unmatched junction nucleotides: 4. CDR3 size: 13 residues. Looked up from germline, CDR1 is MNHEY and CDR2 is SVGAGI.